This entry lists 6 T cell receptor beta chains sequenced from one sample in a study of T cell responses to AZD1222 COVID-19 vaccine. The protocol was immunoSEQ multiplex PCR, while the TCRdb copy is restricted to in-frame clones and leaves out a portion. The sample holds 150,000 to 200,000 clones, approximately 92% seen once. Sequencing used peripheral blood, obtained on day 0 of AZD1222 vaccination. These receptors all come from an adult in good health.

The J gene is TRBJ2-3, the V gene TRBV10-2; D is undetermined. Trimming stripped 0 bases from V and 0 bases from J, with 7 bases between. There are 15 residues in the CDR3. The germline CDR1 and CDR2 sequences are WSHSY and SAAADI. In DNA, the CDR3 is TGCGCCAGCAGTGAGTCGGCTCAAAGCACAGATACGCAGTATTTT. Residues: CASSESAQSTDTQYF.

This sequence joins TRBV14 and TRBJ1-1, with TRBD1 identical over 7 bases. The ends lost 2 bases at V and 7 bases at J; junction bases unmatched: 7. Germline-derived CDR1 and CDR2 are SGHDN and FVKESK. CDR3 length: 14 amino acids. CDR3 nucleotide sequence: TGTGCCAGCAGCCAAACCCCGGACAGGAGTGAAGCTTTCTTT. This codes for CASSQTPDRSEAFF.

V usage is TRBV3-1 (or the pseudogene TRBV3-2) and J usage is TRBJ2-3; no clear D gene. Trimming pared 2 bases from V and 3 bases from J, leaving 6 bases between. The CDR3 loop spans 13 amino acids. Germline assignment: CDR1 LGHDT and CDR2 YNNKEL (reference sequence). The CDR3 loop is CASSQMGTDTQYF. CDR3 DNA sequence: TGTGCCAGCAGCCAAATGGGAACAGATACGCAGTATTTT.

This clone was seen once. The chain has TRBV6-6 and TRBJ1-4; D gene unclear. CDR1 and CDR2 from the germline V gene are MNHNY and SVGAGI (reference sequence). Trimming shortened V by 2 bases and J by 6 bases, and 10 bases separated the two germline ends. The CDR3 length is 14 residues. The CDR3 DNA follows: TGTGCCAGCAGTTACAGGGAGGATGATGAAAAACTGTTTTTT. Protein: CASSYREDDEKLFF.

The CDR3 loop reads CASSQEKSYGYTF. The CDR3 DNA is TGCGCCAGCAGCCAAGAAAAATCCTACGGCTACACCTTC. The genes are TRBV4-1 and TRBJ1-2; D unclear. This CDR3 comprises 13 residues. Germline-derived CDR1 and CDR2 are MGHRA and YSYEKL. V was clipped by 0 bases and J by 8 bases, with 10 bases between them.

CDR3 loop: CASSIGGTQNTEAFF. The CDR3, as DNA: TGTGCCAGTAGTATCGGTGGGACACAGAACACTGAAGCTTTCTTT. The V call is TRBV19, the J call TRBJ1-1, with TRBD1 as a possible D gene (6 bases). This CDR3 comprises 15 residues. V lost 3 bases to trimming and J lost 1 base, with 12 bases between them. The V gene's germline CDR1 is LNHDA and CDR2 SQIVND (reference sequence). The full variable domain, in which reference TRBV19 and TRBJ1-1 provide the parts outside the CDR3, is DGGITQSPKYLFRKEGQNVTLSCEQNLNHDAMYWYRQDPGQGLRLIYYSQIVNDFQKGDIAEGYSVSREKKESFPLTVTSAQKNPTAFYLCASSIGGTQNTEAFFGQGTRLTVV.